What follows describes a single T cell receptor (beta chain). Profiled with immunoSEQ multiplex PCR; TCRdb holds only in-frame clones, not every one. The data contain about 230,000 clones, 88% of them singletons. The CDR3 has 15 amino acids. V lost 3 bases and J lost 1; bases outside the gene matches: 5. Per the germline V gene, CDR1 is SGHNT and CDR2 is YYREEE (reference sequence). The record originates from a study of blood T cell repertoires in COVID-19. Study-wide background: T cells, B-cell-depleted T cells, or PBMCs supplied cDNA or gDNA.

The sample comprised peripheral blood. The TCR comes from a woman aged 55-69 years with acute or convalescent COVID-19. The J gene is TRBJ1-1, the V gene TRBV5-4; 8 bases fit TRBD1. The CDR3: CASSSVGTGNTEAFF. The CDR3 bases are TGTGCCAGCAGCTCGGTCGGGACAGGGAACACTGAAGCTTTCTTT. The entire variable domain, with the rest obtained from reference TRBV5-4 and TRBJ1-1, is as follows: ETGVTQSPTHLIKTRGQQVTLRCSSQSGHNTVSWYQQALGQGPQFIFQYYREEENGRGNFPPRFSGLQFPNYSSELNVNALELDDSALYLCASSSVGTGNTEAFFGQGTRLTVV.